The sequence of this T cell receptor beta chain was determined in a study of CD8+CD57+ T cells in acquired aplastic anemia. Across the study: On average, sorted CD4+ and CD8+ cells gave roughly 3 ug of DNA.

The patients chosen for sequencing had shown expansion of CD8+CD57+ cells (detected by flow cytometry). TCR beta VDJ and CDR3 profiling used genomic DNA as template. TCRdb reanalysed the reads using MiXCR and keeps one entry per CDR3 protein. This sample has around 290,000 distinct CDR3 sequences; roughly 61% occur once, and the top ten carry approximately 1.3%. V was clipped by 5 bases and J by 7 bases; unmatched bases: 4. Germline CDR1 SGHTA, CDR2 FQGNSA. The CDR3 runs to 14 residues. The specimen sequenced was sorted CD4+, CD8+, or CD8+CD57+ T cells (not recorded which) from PBMCs. This rearrangement joins TRBV7-2 to TRBJ1-5; 11 bases align to TRBD1. The sequence was collected from a human donor with aplastic anemia. The DNA for the CDR3 is TGTGCCAGCAGCGGACAGGGGGCATTACAGCCCCAGCATTTT. The encoded protein is CASSGQGALQPQHF. The full variable domain, its missing parts supplied by reference TRBV7-2 and TRBJ1-5, is GAGVSQSPSNKVTEKGKDVELRCDPISGHTALYWYRQSLGQGLEFLIYFQGNSAPDKSGLPSDRFSAERTGGSVSTLTIQRTQQEDSAVYLCASSGQGALQPQHFGDGTRLSIL.